This is a list of T cell receptor beta chains from one sample in a study of cytomegalovirus exposure and HLA in healthy donors. Clones were read by immunoSEQ multiplex PCR, and TCRdb kept only the in-frame ones, dropping some. The table has approximately 260,000 clones, around 88% seen once; the top ten hold 0.95% to 1.5%. The source material was PBMCs. These receptors were taken from a woman under 40 in good health and CMV-seropositive. Both conserved end residues are part of each CDR3.

V | CDR3
TRBV27 | CASSQRTGFQETQYF
TRBV15 | CVSGRIAYEQYF
TRBV27 | CASSLGPGGPYSGNTIYF
TRBV11-3 | CASSLALTGEYNEQFF
TRBV27 | CASSPPGGLGLRKLFF
TRBV2 | CASSKGLAGEVEQFF
TRBV29-1 | CSVKQGGVRDNYGYTF
TRBV4-2 | CASSQVDSTDTQYF
TRBV30 | CAWSKTSGLYNEQFF
TRBV7-9 | CASSSASGGTGELFF
TRBV4-1 | CASSQGDPGLAGGNEQFF
TRBV14 | CASSPLGGSSYNEQFF
TRBV19 | CASSLGARGPSYEQYF
TRBV6-1 | CASSEVGSSSLYEQYF
TRBV5-4 | CASSNPGGPPGELFF
TRBV7-9 | CASSPGGIEDTQYF
TRBV2 | CASSEAGPGRGGYTF
TRBV27 | CASSLFWQGVPYGYTF
TRBV5-6 | CASSQAESYNEQFF
TRBV5-4 | CASSSGLAGALYYEQYF
TRBV2 | CASIRVADYGYTF
TRBV7-9 | CASSRRLAGGLPGEQFF
TRBV29-1 | CSVVASGSPDTQYF
TRBV9 | CASSVDSTGENTEAFF
TRBV5-1 | CASSLGTSGTWETQYF
TRBV5-1 | CASSSGQGHEKLFF
TRBV28 | CASSSPRGPPNTIYF
TRBV5-1 | CASSLYPSGPEDTEAFF
TRBV7-9 | CASSFLQGINTGELFF
TRBV6-5 | CASNILGSDYGYTF
TRBV5-1 | CASSLDLAGVETQYF
TRBV11-3 | CASSLVGGAMSNEQFF
TRBV5-1 | CASSLGAGGPGEQFF
TRBV27 | CASSLSGLAEHSSYNEQFF
TRBV6-1 | CASRASFEQYF
TRBV4-2 | CASSQDGGKAFF
TRBV4-2 | CASSDVSGGYTF
TRBV5-6 | CASSPGTGDPGYF
TRBV4-1 | CASSQRGGNTGELFF
TRBV5-6 | CAFKEAEAMNTEAFF
TRBV5-1 | CASSLVLAGEQYF
TRBV28 | CASSFSSGNTGELFF
TRBV30 | CAWSVSDRATEAFF
TRBV7-6 | CASSLVISSVTQYF
TRBV5-8 | CASRPFGGTDTQYF
TRBV2 | CASRDGTGGTEAFF
TRBV18 | CASSPETSGSMPRLDTQYF
TRBV10-3 | CAISIDRAGNEQFF
TRBV5-4 | CASSVGLAANTGELFF
TRBV11-2 | CASSLAAGVGYEQYF
TRBV5-1 | CASAQSGNSYEQYF
TRBV7-2 | CASSSLSYEQYF
TRBV28 | CASSVGLVPEQYF
TRBV29-1 | CSVRPTITEQYF
TRBV29-1 | CSVGDTSSGNTIYF
TRBV9 | CASSVEGGGNQPQHF
TRBV7-9 | CASSLDFKQFF
TRBV5-6 | CASSLALAGYTGELFF
TRBV15 | CATSREPGQGAYEQYF
TRBV10-3 | CASREGGGNQPQHF